The sequence of this TCR beta chain was determined in a study of blood T cells in healthy people across ages. Germline assignment: CDR1 SEHNR and CDR2 FQNEAQ (reference sequence). The CDR3 extends over 14 amino acids. V was clipped by 5 bases and J by 9 bases, with 17 bases between them. Findings and caveats of the study: Older age coincided with a roughly linear decline in TCR beta diversity per million T cells.

For every donor, a draw yielded around 10 milliliters of peripheral blood. Through a sample-barcoded 5' primer and a J-beta primer mix, a second PCR was run for roughly 6 to 11 cycles. Via MiXCR, TCRdb re-called the 5' RACE reads, giving one row per CDR3 protein. The data show roughly 730,000 distinct CDR3 sequences, just over 55% seen once. Details on this clonotype: The target antigen is unknown.

This sequence was found in a man aged 40-49 years in good health. The genes are TRBV7-9 and TRBJ2-4; D tentatively fits TRBD1 or TRBD2 (6 bases each). The material sequenced was blood. The CDR3 coding sequence is TGTGCCAGCAGCCCCGAGGGGGGCGGTGGCATTCAGTACTTC. Protein product: CASSPEGGGGIQYF.